This T cell receptor (beta chain) emerged from a study of shared clonotypes between healthy human individuals. Study overall: Researchers drew samples from two women and a few men aged 18 to 49.

CDR1 is MDHEN, CDR2 SYDVKM, per germline. Between the trimmed V and J ends, which lost 1 base and 0 bases, there was a span of 19 bases. There are 19 residues in the CDR3. The data were produced by immunoSEQ multiplex PCR, yet TCRdb's version contains in-frame clones alone and is incomplete. Among 2 million to 3 million clones listed, 80% to 95% were seen once. The clonotype originates from a man aged 18 to 30 in good health. Some clones in this sample may be carry-over from other donors' samples. Specimen: naive CD4+ T cells from PBMCs. Subset here: CD45RA+ positively selected. The chain has TRBV28 and TRBJ1-5; weak D call: TRBD1 (5 bases). The chain's CDR3 is CASSLLISGGRFSNQPQHF. Written as DNA, the CDR3 is TGTGCCAGCAGTTTATTAATCTCCGGGGGGAGGTTTAGCAATCAGCCCCAGCATTTT.